This record looks at one T cell receptor beta chain sequence and its context. This entry is derived from a study of blood T cell repertoires in COVID-19. Study at large: Acute and convalescent COVID-19 samples came from the United States, Italy and Spain.

The repertoire was sequenced with immunoSEQ multiplex PCR; TCRdb's copy has only in-frame clones and lacks some. This sample has 220,000 or so clones, with 85% to 90% found just once. The CDR3 is 14 residues long. Germline lookup yields CDR1 LGHNA and CDR2 YNFKEQ. Trimming stripped 0 bases from V and 7 bases from J, with 12 bases between. The receptor's source is a man between 50 and 59 years old who had been exposed to COVID-19. J is TRBJ1-2 and V is TRBV4-2, with D possibly being TRBD1 (6 bases). The sample comprised PBMCs or T cells enriched from blood (not recorded which). The CDR3 DNA sequence: TGTGCCAGCAGCCAAGATAGGGGGTTGGCTGGCTACACCTTC. Its protein is CASSQDRGLAGYTF.